This T cell receptor beta chain is drawn from a study of shared clonotypes between healthy human individuals (dated by TCRdb to 2020 to 2021). Context from the whole study: The cohort included a few men and a couple of women between 18 and 49 years of age. Per donor, three plates each were used for CD4 naive and CD4 memory, two for CD8 naive, and one for CD8 memory. The study deeply sequenced blood TCR repertoires of five healthy adults to estimate repertoire size and the extent of clonotype sharing between individuals. Libraries were prepared and TCR repertoires were sequenced by different laboratories using diverse techniques, in order to increase sequencing depth and limit assay-specific biases. Between about 0.94 and 10 billion PBMCs per donor were obtained by leukapheresis. General findings and caveats noted by the study authors: Sampling was restricted to blood, and TCR repertoires in tissues likely differ from the TCR repertoires found in blood. Naive subsets generally had larger estimated clonotype richness than memory subsets did. Because the study included only a small number of donors, the genetic and exposure-history diversity represented was limited. Compared with non-shared clonotypes, the clonotypes found in all four sorted-subset donors had higher generation probabilities. Even with the large sequencing depth, rarefaction of the sorted-subset datasets indicated that sequencing was incomplete. Across a few donors, approximately 4.9% of naive CD4, 3.5% of naive CD8, 2.3% of memory CD4, and about 0.44% of memory CD8 clonotypes were shared. Pairwise subsampling led to the expectation that sequencing depth would affect the degree of clonotype sharing among donors.

With regard to this clone: Its target antigen remains unknown. No qualities accompany the bases; no much larger clone lies one base away. The identical CDR3 is also encoded by other nucleotide sequences in the sample.

The donors were healthy, HIV-negative adults with no recently reported acute infections or vaccinations. All donors were Caucasian adults living in Nashville, Tennessee, USA. CD4+ T cells were enriched through magnetic negative selection, after which naive cells were positively selected on CD45RA and the remaining negative fraction served as the memory subset. Blood was collected by leukapheresis, and PBMCs were isolated by Ficoll-Histopaque density gradient centrifugation and then cryopreserved in liquid nitrogen vapor phase. Analytical flow cytometry was used to check the purity and quantity of each magnetically sorted T cell population. Genomic DNA was isolated from every sorted fraction and measured by UV absorbance on a Nanodrop 2000c. Using the deep immunoSEQ assay, multiplex PCR amplified TCR CDR3 regions from genomic DNA. Genomic DNA extracted from each cell subset was distributed evenly over all wells of several immunoSEQ 96-well plates, and each plate served as one replicate. For sorted subsets, 150 to 250 ng genomic DNA, equal to tens of thousands of T cell genomes, was loaded into each replicate PCR. Purified libraries were measured with a Qubit 3.0 fluorometer, size-checked on a Bioanalyzer 2100, and measured again with the KAPA Library Quantification kit. Every immunoSEQ 96-well plate was sequenced on a dedicated single-read 150-cycle Illumina NextSeq 550 flow cell. On the study's bioinformatics: Because the immunoSEQ output included only junctional sequences and no quality scores, the filtering could not be the same as the filtering used for full-length reads. To assign V/J genes and CDR3, sequences were annotated against IMGT germline references using PyIR, a Python wrapper for IgBLAST v1.9. Reads were filtered out if the reads had weak V/J assignments (E-value above 1e-6), no CDR3, stop codons, out-of-frame junctions, or ambiguous translated residues. V3J clonotypes were defined as sequences sharing an identical inferred V gene, J gene, and CDR3 amino acid sequence. To compute the percentage overlap between repertoires, the number of shared unique clonotypes was divided by the size of the smaller repertoire. Repertoire richness was assessed with RTK rarefaction, the Chao1 estimator, and Recon v2.1 estimates of unobserved clonotypes. Generation probabilities for all TCRbeta clonotypes obtained by the gDNA method from a handful of donors were computed using OLGA. The table comes from immuneACCESS by way of TCRdb, which keeps in-frame sequences with V and J called. Part of the clones is missing from these tables; in studies checked, under half for an unresolved V gene and the rest for unknown reasons. For V, J and clone size, that table is used; D and trimming come from the DNA. Recorded for this sample are more than 2 million clones; 95% of them occurred a single time. Roughly 0.13% of the sample is in the top ten clones.

Inclusive of the bounding cysteine and phenylalanine, the CDR3 is 14 residues long. The CDR3 DNA has 42 bases and is translated from base 1. The germline V gene specifies SGHTA as CDR1 and FQGNSA as CDR2. The V and J ends are trimmed by 3 bases and 0 bases, leaving 8 bases between them. The sequencing input was naive CD4+ T cells sorted from blood. The cell subset or site label, as the study defines it: CD45RA+ positively selected. The clonotype was recovered from a man aged 18 to 29 in good health. The chain was built from TRBV7-2 and TRBJ1-1, with no D gene named confidently. The nucleotide sequence is TGTGCCAGCAGCTTGGCAGCCTTGAACACTGAAGCTTTCTTT. Its protein is CASSLAALNTEAFF. The full variable domain, completed from the reference TRBV7-2 and TRBJ1-1 proteins outside the CDR3, reads GAGVSQSPSNKVTEKGKDVELRCDPISGHTALYWYRQSLGQGLEFLIYFQGNSAPDKSGLPSDRFSAERTGGSVSTLTIQRTQQEDSAVYLCASSLAALNTEAFFGQGTRLTVV.